Reported below is one TCR beta chain. Its antigen is undetermined. This sample stems from a study of identical twins. TCRdb ran MiXCR on the 5' RACE reads and lists one entry per CDR3 protein. This sample carries over 500,000 distinct CDR3 sequences, under 25% of them seen once, and the ten largest clones take around 0.9%. Looked up from germline, CDR1 is SGHNT and CDR2 is YYREEE (reference sequence). Trimming cost V 1 base and J 9 bases; bases outside gene matches: 4. This CDR3 has 14 residues. Study-wide results and caveats: Memory repertoires showed no such pattern, whereas abundant cord blood beta clonotypes carried fewer insertions. Models underpredicted monozygotic twin sharing of out-of-frame TCR alpha.

The data also belong to a second study, concerning T cells expressing NK-cell markers.

Sequencing input: CD4+ T cells sorted from blood. This TCR came from a woman aged 18-35 years in good health. The chain employs TRBV5-4 and TRBJ2-1, with 10 bases lining up with TRBD1. CDR3 sequence reads: CASSLRDRGPEQFF. CDR3 in DNA: TGTGCCAGCAGCTTGCGAGACAGGGGGCCTGAGCAGTTCTTC.